This entry lists 12 T cell receptor beta chains sequenced from one sample in a study of T-cell memory formation after mild COVID-19. One entry per CDR3 protein, called by TCRdb with MiXCR from the 5' RACE reads. This sample has roughly 400,000 distinct CDR3 sequences; roughly 24% occur once, and the top ten carry 8.5% to 10%. Material for sequencing was PBMCs or a T cell subset sorted from them (not recorded which). The receptors derive from an adult woman who had mild COVID-19 (a few samples of this study predate the infection). Cell type and time point are not known.

Only a few counts were recorded for this clonotype. The V and J genes are TRBV5-1 and TRBJ1-1; 8 bases agree with TRBD1. V shed 3 bases and J 2 bases; nucleotides not matched to a gene: 6. Germline V gene lookup returns CDR1 SGHRS and CDR2 YFSETQ. The CDR3 covers 15 residues. CDR3 nucleotide sequence: TGCGCCAGCAGCTACGAAACAGGGGGAAACACTGAAGCTTTCTTT. Its translation: CASSYETGGNTEAFF.

The rearrangement joins TRBV4-1 to TRBJ1-2; 7 nucleotides match TRBD1. Per the germline V gene, CDR1 is MGHRA and CDR2 is YSYEKL. V was clipped by 4 bases and J by 5 bases; unmatched bases: 7. There are 14 residues in the CDR3. As DNA, the CDR3 is TGCGCCAGCAGCCGGGAGCAGGGGGGGTATGGCTACACCTTC. Encoded protein: CASSREQGGYGYTF.

This rearrangement joins TRBV15 to TRBJ2-7, with a tentative D call TRBD2 (6 bases). CDR1 is LNHNV and CDR2 is YYDKDF in the germline V gene (reference sequence). V was shortened by 0 bases and J by 3 bases, with 15 bases between the two germline ends. The CDR3 runs to 16 residues. The CDR3 is CATSRDLAGRDYEQYF. The DNA for the CDR3 is TGTGCCACCAGCAGAGATCTTGCGGGAAGAGACTACGAGCAGTACTTC.

This chain links TRBV5-5 with TRBJ2-3, with TRBD1 as a possible D gene (7 bases). Germline V gives CDR1 SGHKS, CDR2 YYEKEE (reference sequence). This CDR3 spans 16 amino acids. Trimming took 4 bases from V and 5 from J, leaving 20 bases between them. In DNA form, the CDR3 reads TGTGCCAGCAGCGGATGGACAGGAGGGCATCGAGATACGCAGTATTTT. Translating it yields CASSGWTGGHRDTQYF.

This clonotype showed up just a few times. This sequence joins TRBV24-1 and TRBJ2-2; 11 nucleotides line up with TRBD2. The length of the CDR3 is 20 residues. The junction had 11 bases not matched to a gene; V was cut back by 3 bases and J by 0 bases. Germline assignment: CDR1 KGHDR and CDR2 SFDVKD. This CDR3 reads CATSDLPGLAEPPNTGELFF. For the CDR3, the DNA is TGTGCCACCAGTGATCTGCCGGGACTAGCGGAGCCCCCGAACACCGGGGAGCTGTTTTTT.

The chain carries TRBV5-5 and TRBJ1-1; D may be TRBD1 (6 bases). V lost 1 base and J lost 1, with 11 bases in between. The CDR3 runs to 15 residues. Germline CDR1 and CDR2: SGHKS and YYEKEE (reference sequence). CDR3 DNA: TGTGCCAGCAGCTTGCCCCAGGGGAGGAACACTGAAGCTTTCTTT. Translation: CASSLPQGRNTEAFF.

This clonotype has a handful of counts. The chain uses TRBV28 and TRBJ1-1; perhaps TRBD1 as D (6 bases). The germline V gene encodes CDR1 MDHEN and CDR2 SYDVKM. Trimming took 2 bases from V and 3 from J, leaving 19 bases between them. The CDR3 spans 17 residues. The CDR3 protein is CASSLRQVVSGDTEAFF. The CDR3 nucleotides read TGTGCCAGCAGTTTAAGACAGGTCGTCTCGGGGGACACTGAAGCTTTCTTT.

This chain uses TRBV7-9 with TRBJ1-6; the match to TRBD1 covers 8 bases. Germline CDR1 SEHNR, CDR2 FQNEAQ (reference sequence). The CDR3 totals 17 residues. Trimming removed 1 base from V and 0 bases from J; junction bases left unmatched: 2. The CDR3 DNA reads as TGTGCCAGCAGCTTAGGACAGGGGAGCTCCTATAATTCACCCCTCCACTTT. Its translation is CASSLGQGSSYNSPLHF.

The rearrangement joins TRBV6-5 to TRBJ2-1, with a weak D call TRBD1 (5 bases). Germline V gene lookup returns CDR1 MNHEY and CDR2 SVGAGI. The CDR3 extends over 12 amino acids. Deletions cut 11 bases from V and 9 bases from J, with 17 bases between. This CDR3 is CAGRTGQGEQFF. In DNA, the CDR3 is TGTGCCGGTCGGACGGGTCAGGGTGAGCAGTTCTTC.

The gene calls are TRBV12-3 or TRBV12-4 and TRBJ2-5, with 11 bases that match TRBD2. V lost 6 bases, J lost 2 bases, and 5 bases stayed unmatched. There are 15 residues in the CDR3. The CDR3 spells CASSFVAGGQETQYF. CDR3 nucleotide sequence: TGTGCCAGCAGCTTCGTAGCGGGAGGGCAAGAGACCCAGTACTTC.

The chain couples TRBV12-3 or TRBV12-4 to TRBJ1-1; maybe TRBD1 (5 bases). Trimming pared 10 bases from V and 7 bases from J, leaving 19 bases between. The CDR3 consists of 13 residues. CDR3 sequence (DNA): TGTGCCACTCGCCCCCGCAGGGCAAATGAAGCTTTCTTT. Its protein product is CATRPRRANEAFF.

V gene TRBV5-1 combines with J gene TRBJ2-7; TRBD2 matches 8 bases. Germline CDR1 reads SGHRS; CDR2 reads YFSETQ. With V trimmed by 4 bases and J by 3 bases, 9 bases remained unmatched. The CDR3 has 15 residues. The CDR3 region has the DNA TGCGCCAGCAGCCGGACGACTAGCGTGGGCTACGAGCAGTACTTC. This encodes CASSRTTSVGYEQYF.